Below, 15 T cell receptor beta chains from the same sample are listed, as sequenced in a study of T cell responses to AZD1222 COVID-19 vaccine. The protocol was immunoSEQ multiplex PCR, while the TCRdb copy is restricted to in-frame clones and leaves out a portion. The data hold under 150,000 clones, with approximately 91% observed a single time. Here the sequenced sample was peripheral blood, taken 28 days after the second AZD1222 dose. All receptors come from an adult who received the AZD1222 COVID-19 vaccine.

In the case of this clone: At one end the junction does not follow the germline gene, possibly because of a read error. This chain joins TRBV7-8 and TRBJ2-2; D assignment may be TRBD1 or TRBD2 (5 bases each). Germline assignment: CDR1 SGHVS and CDR2 FQNEAQ. CDR3 length: 15 residues. DNA of the CDR3: TGTGCCAGCAGCCTAGCTGCAGGGTACACCGGGGAGCTGTTTTTT. Translation gives CASSLAAGYTGELFF.

The chain employs TRBV24-1 and TRBJ2-4, with unresolved D. Trimming removed 10 bases from V and 9 bases from J, with 12 bases in between. This CDR3 has 11 residues. CDR1 and CDR2 from the germline V gene are KGHDR and SFDVKD. CDR3 amino acids: CATRGRSIQYF. In nucleotides, the CDR3 is TGTGCCACGCGAGGTCGGAGCATTCAGTACTTC.

The CDR3 reads CASSQWAARNEQFF. The CDR3, as DNA: TGTGCCAGCAGCCAATGGGCCGCCCGGAATGAGCAGTTCTTC. The chain links TRBV14 to TRBJ2-1; no reliable D call. V was cut by 2 bases and J by 7 bases, with 12 bases left in between. CDR1 SGHDN and CDR2 FVKESK come from the germline V gene. CDR3 length: 14 residues.

The V and J genes are TRBV9 and TRBJ2-3, with 9 bases fitting TRBD1. Germline-derived CDR1 and CDR2 are SGDLS and YYNGEE. The CDR3 has 16 residues. Trimming at V came to 4 bases and at J to 6 bases, leaving 12 bases not matched to a gene. CDR3: CASSPRDRVVRDTQYF. CDR3 sequence (DNA): TGTGCCAGCAGCCCGAGGGACAGGGTGGTTAGGGATACGCAGTATTTT.

The CDR3, as DNA: TGTGCCAGCAGGCCGGGGCGTATGACAGATACGCAGTATTTT. Encoded protein: CASRPGRMTDTQYF. The chain links TRBV6-5 to TRBJ2-3; either TRBD1 or TRBD2 may fit D (5 bases each). V was clipped by 6 bases and J by 3 bases, with 13 bases between them. The CDR3 is 14 residues long. In germline, CDR1 is MNHEY, CDR2 SVGAGI.

The rearrangement joins TRBV5-6 to TRBJ1-1; TRBD1 matches 8 bases. Germline V CDR1 and CDR2: SGHDT, YYEEEE. The CDR3 has 16 amino acids. V lost 4 bases to trimming and J lost 0 bases; unmatched junction nucleotides: 8. The CDR3 DNA reads TGTGCCAGCAGCCCAGGGGGCGTCAGGATGAACACTGAAGCTTTCTTT. It translates to CASSPGGVRMNTEAFF.

This chain joins TRBV5-6 and TRBJ2-7; the match to TRBD1 covers 7 bases. V was pared by 2 bases and J by 3 bases, with 2 bases of the junction left unmatched. Germline lookup yields CDR1 SGHDT and CDR2 YYEEEE. The CDR3 has 13 amino acids. Here the CDR3 DNA reads TGTGCCAGCAGCTTCGGGACAGTCTACGAGCAGTACTTC. Protein: CASSFGTVYEQYF. The variable domain in full, completed from reference TRBV5-6 and TRBJ2-7, reads DAGVTQSPTHLIKTRGQQVTLRCSPKSGHDTVSWYQQALGQGPQFIFQYYEEEERQRGNFPDRFSGHQFPNYSSELNVNALLLGDSALYLCASSFGTVYEQYFGPGTRLTVT.

The chain couples TRBV5-6 to TRBJ2-1; 8 nucleotides agree with TRBD2. J lost 4 bases, V lost 4 bases, and 13 bases had no gene match. Germline CDR1 and CDR2: SGHDT and YYEEEE. The CDR3 runs to 17 residues. In nucleotides, the CDR3 is TGTGCCAGCAGCCCCCGTAGGGGAAGCGGGGGTTACAATGAGCAGTTCTTC. Amino acid sequence: CASSPRRGSGGYNEQFF.

This rearrangement joins TRBV7-8 to TRBJ1-5; D remains ambiguous. CDR1 and CDR2 from the germline V gene are SGHVS and FQNEAQ. Trimming took off 7 bases at V and 7 bases at J, with 14 bases between the two ends. This CDR3 is 13 amino acids long. CDR3 residues: CASTLETGQPQHF. CDR3 sequence (DNA): TGTGCCAGCACACTTGAAACGGGGCAGCCCCAGCATTTT.

V usage is TRBV30 and J usage is TRBJ2-1; TRBD1 agrees at 8 bases. CDR3 length: 15 amino acids. V lost 4 bases, J lost 4 bases, and 9 bases stayed unmatched. Germline V gene sequence: CDR1 GTSNPN, CDR2 SVGIG (reference sequence). DNA for the CDR3: TGTGCCTGGATAGGGGCTGGACAGGGATACAATGAGCAGTTCTTC. Encoded protein: CAWIGAGQGYNEQFF.

This clone appeared once. The V and J genes are TRBV12-3 or TRBV12-4 and TRBJ2-7; D is ambiguous. The CDR3 is made up of 11 amino acids. Trimming removed 3 bases at V and 5 bases at J, with 5 bases between. The CDR3 DNA follows: TGTGCCAGCAGTTTCGGGCACGAGCAGTACTTC. It codes for CASSFGHEQYF.

The rearrangement uses TRBV30 and TRBJ1-4; D may be TRBD1 (5 bases). The CDR3 is made up of 16 amino acids. The V end was cut by 0 bases, the J end by 0 bases, with 11 bases between. Germline assignment: CDR1 GTSNPN and CDR2 SVGIG (reference sequence). CDR3 residues: CAWSVVGGATNEKLFF. The CDR3 DNA reads as TGTGCCTGGAGTGTAGTCGGGGGGGCAACTAATGAAAAACTGTTTTTT.

The rearrangement links TRBV7-2 to TRBJ1-1, with a possible D match to TRBD1 (6 bases). V gave up 2 bases and J gave up 9 bases, with 13 bases separating them. The germline gives CDR1 SGHTA, CDR2 FQGNSA. The CDR3 contains 13 residues. CDR3 nucleotides: TGTGCCAGCAGCTTAATTGGGGGGCGTAAAGCTTTCTTT. Protein product: CASSLIGGRKAFF.

V gene TRBV27 combines with J gene TRBJ2-1; 11 bases are a match to TRBD2. J lost 4 bases, V lost 7 bases, and 3 bases had no gene match. The CDR3 loop spans 14 amino acids. Germline CDR1 and CDR2: MNHEY and SMNVEV (reference sequence). The CDR3 sequence: CASKLAGAYNEQFF. The CDR3 DNA reads TGTGCCAGCAAACTAGCGGGGGCATACAATGAGCAGTTCTTC.

The CDR3: CASSEGLEFF. The CDR3 region has the DNA TGTGCCAGCAGTGAGGGATTAGAGTTCTTC. This chain joins TRBV25-1 and TRBJ2-1; no clear D gene. Looked up from germline, CDR1 is MGHDK and CDR2 is SYGVNS. This CDR3 has 10 amino acids. Trimming left V 3 bases short and J 14 bases short, with 8 bases between. Together with reference TRBV25-1 and TRBJ2-1, the CDR3 gives the full variable domain: EADIYQTPRYLVIGTGKKITLECSQTMGHDKMYWYQQDPGMELHLIHYSYGVNSTEKGDLSSESTVSRIRTEHFPLTLESARPSHTSQYLCASSEGLEFFGPGTRLTVL.